This T cell receptor beta chain appears in the sequencing data of a study of T-cell memory formation after mild COVID-19. In TCRdb, the 5' RACE reads were re-called with MiXCR into one record per CDR3 protein. The table includes roughly 48,000 distinct CDR3 sequences, 25% to 35% detected once. A word on this clonotype: Its antigen is unknown.

Whole-study findings and limits: Pre-infection memory harbored some responding clones, suggesting cross-reactive memory joined.

The CDR3 sequence is 15 residues long. Looked up from germline, CDR1 is SGHVS and CDR2 is FQNEAQ. Trimming pared 4 bases from V and 0 bases from J, leaving 9 bases between. The chain joins TRBV7-8 to TRBJ2-2; D possibly corresponds to TRBD2 (6 bases). This sequence originates from a man younger than 35 who had mild COVID-19 (a few samples of this study predate the infection). Cell type and time point are not known. Sequencing was performed on PBMCs or a T cell subset sorted from them (not recorded which). CDR3 loop: CASSSGLSNTGELFF. The CDR3 DNA reads as TGTGCCAGCAGCTCCGGACTATCGAACACCGGGGAGCTGTTTTTT.